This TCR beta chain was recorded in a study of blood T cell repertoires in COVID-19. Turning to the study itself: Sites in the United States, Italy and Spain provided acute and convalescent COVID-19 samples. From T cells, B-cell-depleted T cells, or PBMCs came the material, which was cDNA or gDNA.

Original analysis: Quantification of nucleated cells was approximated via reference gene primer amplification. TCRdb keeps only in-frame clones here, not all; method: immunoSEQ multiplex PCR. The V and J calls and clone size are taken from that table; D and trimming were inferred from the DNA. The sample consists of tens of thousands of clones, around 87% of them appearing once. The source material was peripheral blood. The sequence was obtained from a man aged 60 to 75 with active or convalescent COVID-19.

CDR3 amino acids: CASSWDTYTEAFF. CDR3 sequence (DNA): TGTGCCAGCAGTTGGGACACCTACACTGAAGCTTTCTTT. The V gene is TRBV6-5, the J gene TRBJ1-1, with D perhaps TRBD1 (6 bases). This CDR3 has 13 residues. V lost 4 bases and J lost 3, with 9 bases in between. Germline V lookup: CDR1 MNHEY, CDR2 SVGAGI.